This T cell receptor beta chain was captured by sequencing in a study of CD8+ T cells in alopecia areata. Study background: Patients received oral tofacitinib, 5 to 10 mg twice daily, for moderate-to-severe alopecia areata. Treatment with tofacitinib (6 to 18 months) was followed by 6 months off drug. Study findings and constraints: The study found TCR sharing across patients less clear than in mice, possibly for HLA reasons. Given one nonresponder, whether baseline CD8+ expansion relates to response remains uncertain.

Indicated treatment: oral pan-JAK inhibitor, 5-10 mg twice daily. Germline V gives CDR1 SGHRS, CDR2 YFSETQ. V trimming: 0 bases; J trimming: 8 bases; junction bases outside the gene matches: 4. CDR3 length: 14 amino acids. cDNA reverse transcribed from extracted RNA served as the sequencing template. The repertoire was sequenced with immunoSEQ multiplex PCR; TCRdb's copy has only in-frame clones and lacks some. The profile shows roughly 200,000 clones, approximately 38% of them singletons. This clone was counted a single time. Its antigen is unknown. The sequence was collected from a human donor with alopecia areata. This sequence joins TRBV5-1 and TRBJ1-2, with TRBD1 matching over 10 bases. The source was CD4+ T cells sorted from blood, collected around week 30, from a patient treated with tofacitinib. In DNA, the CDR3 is TGCGCCAGCAGCTTGGAGGGACAGGGGCGCGGCTACACCTTC. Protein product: CASSLEGQGRGYTF.